This TCR beta chain is drawn from a study of cytomegalovirus exposure and HLA in healthy donors. Study-wide results and caveats: As confirmed in vitro, three CMV-associated chains were specific for CMV antigens.

Note on this clone: What it binds is not known.

The PCR made use of 60 Vbeta and 13 Jbeta primers. TCRdb keeps only in-frame clones here, not all; method: immunoSEQ multiplex PCR. The sample gives 150,000 or so clones, roughly 66% of which show up once; 1.5% to 2% is in the top ten. This CDR3 region has 17 residues. V lost 5 bases, J lost 2 bases, and 21 bases lay in between. Per germline, CDR1 SGHAT and CDR2 FQNNGV. The specimen was PBMCs. The chain couples TRBV11-2 to TRBJ2-5; tentatively, D is TRBD2 (7 bases). This sequence was found in a woman under 30 in good health and CMV-seronegative. Written as DNA, the CDR3 is TGTGCCAGCAGCGTCGATGGGGCAGGGAGGGGGCAAGAGACCCAGTACTTC. Amino acid sequence: CASSVDGAGRGQETQYF.